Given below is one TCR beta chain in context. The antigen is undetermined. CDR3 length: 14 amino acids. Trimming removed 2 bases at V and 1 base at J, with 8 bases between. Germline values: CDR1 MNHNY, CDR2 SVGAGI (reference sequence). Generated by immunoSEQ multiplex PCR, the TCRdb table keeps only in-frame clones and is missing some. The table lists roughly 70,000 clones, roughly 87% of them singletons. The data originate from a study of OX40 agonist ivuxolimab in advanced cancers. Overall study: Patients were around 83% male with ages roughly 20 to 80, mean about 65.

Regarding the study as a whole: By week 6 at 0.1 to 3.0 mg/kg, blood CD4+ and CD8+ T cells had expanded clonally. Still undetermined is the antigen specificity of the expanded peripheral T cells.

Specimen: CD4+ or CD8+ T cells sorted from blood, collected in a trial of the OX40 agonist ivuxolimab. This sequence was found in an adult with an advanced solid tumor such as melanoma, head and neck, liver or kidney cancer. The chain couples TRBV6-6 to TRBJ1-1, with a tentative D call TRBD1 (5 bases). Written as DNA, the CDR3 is TGTGCCAGCAGTTACCCGACAGCGAACACTGAAGCTTTCTTT. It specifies CASSYPTANTEAFF.